These T cell receptor beta chains were read from a single sample in a study of T cells in Graves' hyperthyroidism and ophthalmopathy. TCRdb analysed the multiplex PCR reads with MiXCR anew, one entry per CDR3 protein. The table has under 350,000 distinct CDR3 sequences, 15% to 20% seen once. The material sequenced was blood. These receptors were taken from a woman aged 55 to 70 with Graves' ophthalmopathy. Both conserved end residues are part of each CDR3. A D gene is named only where the DNA matches it firmly. Some rows mark clone size as missing; the rest say once, few, many or name a class of expanded clone.

cdr3_aa | clone_size | d_call | j_call | v_call
CSAREGTVYEQYF | - | TRBD1 | TRBJ2-7 | TRBV20-1
CSARARSLSPLHF | - | - | TRBJ1-6 | TRBV20-1
CASSEALRTRTEAFF | many | - | TRBJ1-1 | TRBV2
CASSIYEQYF | many | - | TRBJ2-7 | TRBV12-3/TRBV12-4
CSVQDSGRPPYEQYF | many | TRBD2 | TRBJ2-7 | TRBV29-1
CASRVDRTKNIQYF | many | - | TRBJ2-4 | TRBV28
CASSLAGTSTDTQYF | many | - | TRBJ2-3 | TRBV7-2
CSARDRPGAVYEQYF | - | - | TRBJ2-7 | TRBV20-1
CASSPAGTNSYNEQFF | few | TRBD2 | TRBJ2-1 | TRBV5-1
CASSEDHPGRNRNTEAFF | many | - | TRBJ1-1 | TRBV2
CASTTMGGYTF | few | - | TRBJ1-2 | TRBV28
CAWSWDASGNTIYF | - | - | TRBJ1-3 | TRBV30
CATSSKGTSGQPQHF | many | - | TRBJ1-5 | TRBV15
CASSESRGAGYTF | - | - | TRBJ1-2 | TRBV6-1
CASSYSGTVYEQYF | many | TRBD1 | TRBJ2-7 | TRBV28
CASSQQEPPGGYTF | once | - | TRBJ1-2 | TRBV5-1
CASSDITDRIYGYTF | many | - | TRBJ1-2 | TRBV2
CASSVWAGGKETQYF | - | - | TRBJ2-5 | TRBV5-1
CASSLTGTGVTYEQYF | many | TRBD1 | TRBJ2-7 | TRBV7-2
CAGSSRPGGNFYNEQSF | - | TRBD1 | TRBJ2-1 | TRBV11-2
CSVPTNADTQYF | many | - | TRBJ2-3 | TRBV20-1
CASSPGVVAGGSTDTQYF | many | TRBD2 | TRBJ2-3 | TRBV18
CSARIPKVTGGREQYF | many | TRBD1 | TRBJ2-7 | TRBV20-1
CASNDRRYSNQPQHF | many | - | TRBJ1-5 | TRBV27
CASRPGQGASYEQYF | few | TRBD1 | TRBJ2-7 | TRBV7-9
CASSPRTAPTRNTEAFF | many | - | TRBJ1-1 | TRBV7-9
CASSRTVNEKLFF | many | - | TRBJ1-4 | TRBV6-1
CASSIGGQETQYF | many | TRBD2 | TRBJ2-5 | TRBV7-2
CASFQWGGTGGNNEQFF | - | TRBD1 | TRBJ2-1 | TRBV19
CSASREEQFF | - | - | TRBJ2-1 | TRBV20-1
CASSTSRDQPQHF | many | - | TRBJ1-5 | TRBV7-9
CASSLDFLVQYF | few | - | TRBJ2-3 | TRBV7-2
CASSPGQASNQPQHF | few | TRBD1 | TRBJ1-5 | TRBV7-9
CASSYHSGGDYNEQFF | many | TRBD2 | TRBJ2-1 | TRBV6-1
CASSLTGTGAGDTQYF | many | TRBD1 | TRBJ2-3 | TRBV7-2
CASSQGPDRGLLAEQFF | - | TRBD1 | TRBJ2-1 | TRBV4-3
CSASSRTSGPQKTQYF | - | TRBD2 | TRBJ2-5 | TRBV20-1
CASSSRTSYGYTF | many | - | TRBJ1-2 | TRBV7-2